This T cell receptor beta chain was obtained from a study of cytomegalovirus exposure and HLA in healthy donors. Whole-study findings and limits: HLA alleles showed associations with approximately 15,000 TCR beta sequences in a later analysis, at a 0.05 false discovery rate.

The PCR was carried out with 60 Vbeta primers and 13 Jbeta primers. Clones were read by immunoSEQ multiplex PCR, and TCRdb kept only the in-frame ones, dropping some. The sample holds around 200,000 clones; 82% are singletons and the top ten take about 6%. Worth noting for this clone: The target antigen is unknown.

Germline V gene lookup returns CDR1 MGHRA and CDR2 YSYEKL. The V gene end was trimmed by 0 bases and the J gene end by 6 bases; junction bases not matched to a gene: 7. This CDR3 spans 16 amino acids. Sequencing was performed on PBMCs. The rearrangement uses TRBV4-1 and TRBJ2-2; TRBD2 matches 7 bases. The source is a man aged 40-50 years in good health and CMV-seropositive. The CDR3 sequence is CASSQEGAGEAGELFF. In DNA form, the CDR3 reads TGCGCCAGCAGCCAAGAAGGTGCGGGAGAGGCCGGGGAGCTGTTTTTT.